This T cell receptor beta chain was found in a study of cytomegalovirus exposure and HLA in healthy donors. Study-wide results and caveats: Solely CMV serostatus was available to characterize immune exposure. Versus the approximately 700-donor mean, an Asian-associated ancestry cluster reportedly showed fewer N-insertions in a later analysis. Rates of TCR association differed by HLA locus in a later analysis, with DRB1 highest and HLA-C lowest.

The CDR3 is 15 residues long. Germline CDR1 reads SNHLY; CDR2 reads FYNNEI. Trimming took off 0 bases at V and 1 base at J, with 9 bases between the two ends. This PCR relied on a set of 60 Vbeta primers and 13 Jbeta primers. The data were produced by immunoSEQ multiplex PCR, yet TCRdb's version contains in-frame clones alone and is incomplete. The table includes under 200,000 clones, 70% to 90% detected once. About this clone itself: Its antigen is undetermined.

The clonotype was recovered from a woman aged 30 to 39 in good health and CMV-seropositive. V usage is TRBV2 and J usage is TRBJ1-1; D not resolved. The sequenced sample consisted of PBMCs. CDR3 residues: CASSEAAPGNTEAFF. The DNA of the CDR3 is TGTGCCAGCAGTGAAGCCGCGCCAGGGAACACTGAAGCTTTCTTT. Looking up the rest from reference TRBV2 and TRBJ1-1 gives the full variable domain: EPEVTQTPSHQVTQMGQEVILRCVPISNHLYFYWYRQILGQKVEFLVSFYNNEISEKSEIFDDQFSVERPDGSNFTLKIRSTKLEDSAMYFCASSEAAPGNTEAFFGQGTRLTVV.